This T cell receptor (beta chain) appears in the sequencing data of a study of cytomegalovirus exposure and HLA in healthy donors (TCRdb year 2017). About the full investigation: According to an earlier analysis of a few hundred of the donors, about 190 million T cells yielded roughly 110 million unique TCR beta sequences and 276 Gb of sequence data. An early release covering over 500 HLA-typed donors comprised approximately 300 gigabases of sequencing data and tens of millions of unique TCR sequences. Among the approximately 400 genotyped donors, around 79% belonged to the genetic ancestry cluster associated with self-reported Caucasian donors. The study aimed to test whether signatures of past pathogen exposure could be identified by cataloging public T cell receptors. The T cell repertoires of some 670 subjects were profiled by immunosequencing and related to cytomegalovirus serostatus. In addition to the first cohort of 666 subjects, a separate validation cohort of approximately 130 different subjects was used. The study combined high-throughput TCR immunosequencing, statistical association of individual TCRs with disease status, and machine learning to predict cytomegalovirus infection status. In a later analysis, previously published TCR beta repertoires from 666 donors were re-analyzed and high-resolution HLA genotyping was added so that TCR occurrence patterns could be studied. Rather than using new phenotypic data, the later analysis identified candidate immune exposures from TCR beta sequences and from how often those sequences occurred across donors. In an earlier analysis of a few hundred of the donors, high-throughput TCR beta sequencing was used to judge whether each TCR beta V gene segment behaved as functional or pseudogenic. Alongside the repertoire data, information on donor age, sex, ethnicity and CMV serostatus was compiled. A later genetic analysis used genome-wide SNP genotypes for about 55% of the 666 donors, treating that subset as a discovery cohort. All discovery cohort repertoires had been generated using a single sequencing platform. Class I and class II HLA loci were covered by the typing at four-digit resolution. The number of donors typed differed by locus, with roughly 629-640 for A, B, C, DRB1 and DQB1, roughly 520 for DQA1, approximately 570 for DPA1, and some 440 for DPB1. About five DR-DQ haplotypes were handled as single units for association and clustering because linkage in the cohort was strong. Among roughly 400 genotyped donors of the cohort, an average of approximately 220,000 unique TCR beta nucleotide sequences was sequenced per donor, of which about 19% were non-productive.

The CDR3 holds 16 amino acids from the cysteine to the phenylalanine. Only the CDR3 region is kept as DNA, spanning 48 bases read in frame from base 1. Cut back by 2 bases and 3 bases, the V and J ends lie 17 bases apart. Sequences MNHEY (CDR1) and SVGAGI (CDR2) are obtained from the germline V gene. The cohort consisted of 600 to 750 healthy bone marrow donors. At the time of sampling, every cohort member was nominally healthy, though immune exposures that went unrecorded were likely present. The donor was CMV seropositive and was included in the group of 250 to 300 seropositive cohort members. Every donor gave a peripheral blood sample, and the peripheral blood mononuclear cells from that sample were used for TCR beta sequencing. Genomic DNA was extracted from the blood cell samples with the Qiagen DNeasy Blood Extraction Kit. The full study reports these points: Roughly 17 rarely observed V segments, including chromosome 9 orphons, were excluded from the earlier analysis of about 600 of the donors because counts were too low. Sequencing depth was assumed to be roughly uniform across donors in the presence/absence analyses, though that assumption may not hold. Across donors, most TCR sequences were observed very rarely, whereas some public TCRs were present in many individuals. A further reported finding was that TCR beta sequences accurately predicted the HLA-A and HLA-B alleles for most subjects in the first cohort. Correlated functional status among segregating V segments might be attributable to linkage disequilibrium, but an unknown experimental factor could not be ruled out. In a later analysis, HLA-associated TCR beta chains showed more clonal expansion and lower generation probabilities than non-associated chains that were equally common. Only TCR beta chains were sequenced in this cohort, and the absence of alpha or paired-chain data limited detectable features. The sequencing pipeline was judged likely to have produced a cluster of highly shared sequence variants as a technical artifact. In a later analysis, TCR association rates were found to vary across HLA loci, with the most associated TCRs seen for DRB1 alleles and the fewest for HLA-C alleles. In a later analysis, several top co-occurrence clusters were reported to appear linked to parvovirus B19, influenza, CMV and Epstein-Barr virus. It was suggested by the authors that the approach could potentially be generalized to other disease states and immunological phenotypes. At a false discovery rate of 0.05, a later analysis linked 16,951 TCR beta sequences to specific HLA alleles. Strong co-occurrence of HLA alleles, especially DR and DQ, made assigning TCR associations to individual alleles difficult. The study listed 164 TCR beta chains as associated with cytomegalovirus. Cytomegalovirus status was reported to be diagnosed by the classifier with high specificity and sensitivity in both the original and validation cohorts. A few of the identified cytomegalovirus-associated TCR beta chains were confirmed in vitro to be specific for cytomegalovirus antigens. Because HLA typing was unavailable for some donors at each locus, only the typed subset was used in association tests. According to a later genetic analysis, donors in an Asian-associated ancestry cluster had fewer N-insertions in productive TCRs than the approximately 670-donor mean. The only immune exposure information available for the cohort was CMV serostatus. In a later genetic analysis, a missense DCLRE1C variant was associated with V-gene and J-gene trimming of TCR beta chains, and the association was replicated in an independent cohort. In an earlier analysis of about 600 of the donors, most TCR beta V segments appeared in productive rearrangements about 87% or about 30% of the time, broadly matching IMGT annotations. Because the 87-base-pair reads could not distinguish some IMGT-functional V segments, including TRBV6-2 and TRBV6-3, those segments were excluded. A later analysis found that most CMV-associated TCR beta chains appeared HLA-restricted, with HLA associations seemingly driven largely by CMV exposure.

Library preparation was by the immunoSEQ multiplex PCR assay. The multiplex PCR relied on a mix of 60 forward primers for TCR Vbeta segments and 13 reverse primers for TCR Jbeta segments. A multiplex PCR assay on genomic DNA amplified the CDR3 region of rearranged TCR beta genes. The amplified TCR beta libraries were sequenced on the Illumina HiSeq System as 87-base-pair reads. Turning to the authors' computational methods: A later analysis tallied 70 million to 100 million unique TCR beta chains across the 600 to 700 repertoires, and around 10 million of those chains were shared by two or more donors. Raw reads were error-corrected and collapsed into unique sequences with a nearest-neighbor algorithm that merged closely related sequences to remove PCR and sequencing errors. To assign V, D and J gene segments, CDR3 sequences were aligned to IMGT reference sequences. Each retained sequence needed at least a six-nucleotide match to both a V gene segment and a J gene segment. A rearrangement counted as productive if the CDR3 had no stop codons and remained in frame with V and J, and every other rearrangement counted as non-productive. CDR3 was defined according to IMGT convention as the region running from the second conserved V-encoded cysteine to the conserved J-encoded phenylalanine. Sequences without an unambiguous match to a single V gene segment were excluded from the earlier analysis of 450 to 650 of the donors. In an earlier analysis of approximately 500 of the donors, a V segment was called functional when productive rearrangements were above 56.7%, and segregating when the standard deviation between donors exceeded 5%. To diagnose cytomegalovirus status from the catalog of TCR beta chain sequences, a statistical classification framework was built. V and J gene assignment, in a later analysis, came from comparing TCR nucleotide sequences with IMGT/GENE-DB human TR gene sequences. Using the TCRdist pipeline, a later analysis assigned CDR3 sequences along with most-parsimonious VDJ recombination scenarios. In a later analysis, every TCR beta chain was defined by the combination of its CDR3 amino acid sequence and its V-gene family, and reads without a unique V-gene family were dropped. In a later analysis, 450 to 600 highly shared, low-generation-probability nucleotide sequences were removed to address suspected cross-contamination and a sequencing artifact. In a later analysis, a clonal expansion index for each public chain was calculated from normalized within-repertoire ranks of inferred template counts. In a later analysis, generation probabilities were computed with a VDJ recombination model fitted to out-of-frame rearrangements, and the resulting probabilities were checked against IGoR. In a later analysis, TCR-TCR, TCR-HLA and TCR-CMV co-occurrence was scored with hypergeometric tests, and a repertoire-size bias correction was applied to TCR pairs. False discovery rates were estimated in a later analysis by permuting HLA or CMV assignments 20 times. In a later analysis, co-occurring TCRs were grouped using DBSCAN, and TCRdist sequence similarity was added for clustering within HLA-allele-positive subsets. Co-occurrence clustering excluded repertoires with fewer than 30,000 or more than 120,000 public chains, plus five with anomalous nucleotide sharing. Drawn from immuneACCESS, this table holds only the in-frame rearrangements with V and J called that TCRdb kept. Clones are partly lost; checked studies trace under half to an unresolved V gene and leave the rest unexplained. D and trimming come from the DNA, and the V and J calls and clone size come from that table. Present in this sample are 150,000 to 200,000 clones, 76% of which were seen just once. About 2.5% of the sample comes from the top ten.

This clone came up a few times. Its antigen specificity is not known. No clone much larger than this one lies a single base away; base qualities are absent. This TCR was recovered from a woman in her 30s in good health and CMV-seropositive. Source material: PBMCs. The chain employs TRBV6-5 and TRBJ2-7, with no reliable assignment of the D segment. The DNA sequence is given as TGTGCCAGCAGTTACGATCGGTTGGGCTCGTTCTACGAGCAGTACTTC. Its translation reads: CASSYDRLGSFYEQYF.